This TCR beta chain stems from a study of blood T cell repertoires in COVID-19. Across the study: From the United States, Italy and Spain came samples of acute and convalescent COVID-19. In each case, the material was cDNA or gDNA derived from T cells, B-cell-depleted T cells, or PBMCs.

Study processing details: Estimation of nucleated cell counts relied on the amplification of reference gene primers. TCRdb keeps only in-frame clones here, not all; method: immunoSEQ multiplex PCR. V, J and clone size reflect that table, while D and trimming were determined from the DNA. The sample contains more than 70,000 clones, about 87% of which appear only once. Trimming cost V 6 bases and J 5 bases, with 11 bases left between them. Germline V gene lookup returns CDR1 MNHEY and CDR2 SVGAGI. This CDR3 comprises 13 residues. Sequencing was done on a sample of peripheral blood. This chain joins TRBV6-5 and TRBJ1-5; D is unresolved. This clonotype originated in a human donor in a cohort sampled during active COVID-19. The CDR3 spells CASRTRRDQPQHF. As DNA, the CDR3 is TGTGCCAGCAGGACCAGGAGGGATCAGCCCCAGCATTTT.